This T cell receptor (beta chain) was found in a study of metastatic and nonmetastatic thyroid tumors (dated by TCRdb to 2020 to 2022). Looking at the study overall: Repertoires were compared across peripheral blood and tumor or nodule tissue samples from malignant and benign thyroid patients.

Study-wide conclusions, independent of this receptor: In both blood and tumor samples, TCR beta diversity was reported to be significantly higher in malignant tumors than in benign nodules.

The method was PCR. Sequencing was performed on an Illumina HiSeq 4000. High-throughput sequencing was used to profile the TCR beta-chain CDR3 region of each patient. As for the original processing: Drawing on CDR3 differences between clinicopathological groups, the researchers built a classifier meant to tell apart patients with distant-metastatic papillary thyroid cancer. The Shannon index was used to measure repertoire diversity, and the Morisita-Horn index was used to measure how similar tumor and blood repertoires were. Using fastp at Q25 and MiXCR, TCRdb reprocessed the public reads and kept productive beta chains. TCRdb's processing, not the study's, gives the V and J calls here. This sample comprises 19,000 or so clones, 32% of them detected only once. The biggest ten clones account for 20% to 25% of the sample. As to this clone: Its antigen is unknown. Within one base of it there is no much larger clone, and no base qualities were kept.

The CDR3, from cysteine to phenylalanine, totals 13 residues. The CDR3 DNA has 39 bases and is translated from base 1. The CDR1 and CDR2 encoded by the germline V gene are SGHAT and FQNNGV. V is reduced by 0 bases and J by 9 bases, leaving a spacing of 9 bases between them. No patient had received any treatment before thyroid surgery. Patient clinical samples collected from about 2011 to 2018 were retrospectively analysed using T-cell receptor beta sequencing. Material: adjacent normal tissue. The rearranged segments are TRBV11-2 and TRBJ2-1, with the identity of the D gene unclear. This TCR was recovered from a female donor with papillary thyroid cancer or a benign thyroid nodule (not recorded which). Some clones in this sample may be carry-over from other donors' samples. The CDR3 reads CASSLDLGLEQFF. The sequenced DNA is TGTGCCAGCAGCTTAGATCTGGGTCTTGAGCAGTTCTTC. This CDR3, with the reference TRBV11-2 and TRBJ2-1 proteins standing in past its ends, gives the full variable domain EAGVAQSPRYKIIEKRQSVAFWCNPISGHATLYWYQQILGQGPKLLIQFQNNGVVDDSQLPKDRFSAERLKGVDSTLKIQPAKLEDSAVYLCASSLDLGLEQFFGPGTRLTVL.